This passage covers 24 T cell receptor beta chains from one sample sequenced in a study of blood T cell repertoires in COVID-19. Clones were read by immunoSEQ multiplex PCR, and TCRdb kept only the in-frame ones, dropping some. The sample holds about 310,000 clones; more than 75% are singletons and the top ten take 7.8%. Material: peripheral blood. These receptors originate from a woman aged 45-65 years who had recovered from COVID-19.

The chain couples TRBV28 to TRBJ1-1; 9 bases match TRBD1. CDR1 MDHEN and CDR2 SYDVKM come from the germline V gene. V was clipped by 1 base and J by 11 bases; unmatched bases: 8. The CDR3 spans 14 residues. This CDR3 is CASSLSGQGWFAFF. The CDR3 nucleotides are TGTGCCAGCAGTTTATCGGGACAGGGTTGGTTCGCTTTCTTT.

This chain links TRBV7-6 with TRBJ1-6, with 9 bases matching TRBD1. Germline CDR1 and CDR2: SGHVS and FNYEAQ. Losses at the gene ends were 5 bases for V and 12 bases for J; bases not matched to a gene: 8. The CDR3 consists of 14 residues. The CDR3 nucleotides are TGTGCCAGCAGCCCCGGACAGGGGCAGAGACCCCTCCACTTT. Its translation is CASSPGQGQRPLHF.

With regard to this clone: Other DNA sequences in this specimen translate into the identical CDR3. The chain couples TRBV11-3 to TRBJ2-1; 7 bases are a match to TRBD1. The V gene end was trimmed by 2 bases and the J gene end by 7 bases; junction bases not matched to a gene: 5. CDR3 length: 14 amino acids. Germline V lookup: CDR1 SGHNT, CDR2 YENEEA. This CDR3 reads CASSLYGTDNEQFF. CDR3 in DNA: TGTGCCAGCAGCTTATATGGGACAGATAATGAGCAGTTCTTC.

V is TRBV4-3 and J is TRBJ2-6; D is uncertain. CDR3 length: 15 amino acids. With 1 base removed from V and 0 bases from J, the gap between germline ends came to 4 bases. Looked up from germline, CDR1 is LGHNA and CDR2 is YSLEER. The CDR3 DNA sequence: TGCGCCAGCAGCCAAGGAGGCTCTGGGGCCAACGTCCTGACTTTC. Protein sequence: CASSQGGSGANVLTF.

The V and J genes are TRBV12-3 or TRBV12-4 and TRBJ2-3, with D possibly being TRBD2 (5 bases). The V and J ends lost 7 bases and 8 bases respectively, with 13 bases between them. This CDR3 has 12 residues. The CDR3 loop is CASIKIGSTQYF. The CDR3 DNA follows: TGTGCCAGCATCAAAATTGGGAGTACGCAGTATTTT.

V usage is TRBV5-1 and J usage is TRBJ1-1; D gene uncertain. The CDR3 spans 13 residues. Germline V CDR1 and CDR2: SGHRS, YFSETQ. V lost 1 base, J lost 1 base, and 5 bases lay in between. CDR3: CASSLRENTEAFF. DNA of the CDR3: TGCGCCAGCAGCTTGAGAGAGAACACTGAAGCTTTCTTT.

This clone was recorded a few times. The chain employs TRBV27 and TRBJ1-1; D is unresolved. This CDR3 has 16 amino acids. In germline, CDR1 is MNHEY, CDR2 SMNVEV (reference sequence). Trimming removed 8 bases from V and 0 bases from J, with 19 bases in between. The chain's CDR3 is CASLQLGRALNTEAFF. In nucleotides, the CDR3 is TGTGCCAGCCTACAGTTGGGTCGAGCCCTGAACACTGAAGCTTTCTTT.

The gene calls are TRBV6-6 and TRBJ2-6; D ambiguous. Between the trimmed V and J ends, which lost 5 bases and 1 base, there was a span of 6 bases. The CDR3 totals 14 residues. The germline CDR1 and CDR2 sequences are MNHNY and SVGAGI (reference sequence). The CDR3 sequence: CASSDLSGANVLTF. The CDR3 DNA follows: TGTGCCAGCAGTGATCTATCTGGGGCCAACGTCCTGACTTTC.

The chain has TRBV6-2 or TRBV6-3 and TRBJ2-2; unclear D gene. Germline-derived CDR1 and CDR2 are MNHEY and SVGEGT. V lost 5 bases, J lost 6 bases, and 4 bases lay in between. The CDR3 loop spans 11 amino acids. The CDR3 here is CASSPAGELFF. CDR3 nucleotide sequence: TGTGCCAGCAGTCCCGCCGGGGAGCTGTTTTTT.

The rearrangement links TRBV29-1 to TRBJ2-1, with TRBD1 matching 8 bases. The V segment lost 4 bases and the J segment 3 bases; nucleotides outside the gene matches: 2. This CDR3 is built from 13 residues. From germline, CDR1 is SQVTM and CDR2 ANQGSEA. The CDR3 reads CSVGQGFYNEQFF. In DNA, the CDR3 is TGCAGCGTTGGACAGGGGTTCTACAATGAGCAGTTCTTC.

The rearrangement uses TRBV12-3 or TRBV12-4 and TRBJ2-5, with D possibly being TRBD1 (5 bases). This CDR3 comprises 13 residues. The ends were cut back, 6 bases at V and 1 base at J, with 9 bases in the middle. CDR3 amino acids: CASSTRGQETQYF. The CDR3 nucleotides read TGTGCCAGCAGCACAAGGGGCCAAGAGACCCAGTACTTC.

V usage is TRBV14 and J usage is TRBJ2-1; TRBD2 matches at 10 bases. V dropped 3 bases and J dropped 5; count of bases not matched to a gene: 10. The CDR3 is 17 residues long. Germline V CDR1 and CDR2: SGHDN, FVKESK. The DNA of the CDR3 is TGTGCCAGCAGCCATGCTTTCATGAGCGGGAGGGACAATGAGCAGTTCTTC. Its protein is CASSHAFMSGRDNEQFF.

This clone was seen only once. This chain connects TRBV28 to TRBJ2-6; D is ambiguous. The V end lost 7 bases, the J end lost 2 bases, and 6 bases lay between the germline ends. CDR1 is MDHEN, CDR2 SYDVKM, per germline. The CDR3 covers 13 residues. CDR3: CASISAGANVLTF. DNA of the CDR3: TGTGCCAGCATCTCGGCTGGGGCCAACGTCCTGACTTTC. Full variable domain (outside the CDR3, taken from reference TRBV28 and TRBJ2-6): DVKVTQSSRYLVKRTGEKVFLECVQDMDHENMFWYRQDPGLGLRLIYFSYDVKMKEKGDIPEGYSVSREKKERFSLILESASTNQTSMYLCASISAGANVLTFGAGSRLTVL.

This chain connects TRBV7-9 to TRBJ2-7; tentative D call: TRBD1 (6 bases). This CDR3 has 12 residues. Germline V gives CDR1 SEHNR, CDR2 FQNEAQ (reference sequence). Trimming shortened V by 2 bases and J by 8 bases, and 10 bases separated the two germline ends. DNA of the CDR3: TGTGCCAGCAGCTTACCAGGACAGAAGCAGTACTTC. The encoded protein is CASSLPGQKQYF.

This chain links TRBV3-1 (or the pseudogene TRBV3-2) with TRBJ2-7, with 8 bases aligning to TRBD1. V shed 4 bases, J shed 5 bases, and the junction held 16 bases outside the gene matches. Germline CDR1 and CDR2: LGHDT and YNNKEL (reference sequence). The CDR3 contains 17 residues. The CDR3 spells CASSPQFFGTGGDEQYF. CDR3 coding DNA: TGTGCCAGCAGCCCCCAGTTCTTTGGGACAGGAGGAGACGAGCAGTACTTC.

The J gene is TRBJ2-7, the V gene TRBV12-3 or TRBV12-4; tentative D call: TRBD1 (5 bases). The CDR3 has 12 residues. V was clipped by 6 bases and J by 3 bases, with 9 bases between them. CDR3 residues: CASRYRGYEQYF. DNA of the CDR3: TGTGCCAGCAGATATAGGGGCTACGAGCAGTACTTC.

The rearrangement links TRBV2 to TRBJ2-7, with 10 bases matching TRBD2. V lost 7 bases and J lost 2; bases outside the gene matches: 8. CDR3 length equals 15 residues. The germline V gene encodes CDR1 SNHLY and CDR2 FYNNEI. CDR3: CASKPSSGGAYEQYF. The CDR3 DNA follows: TGTGCCAGCAAGCCCTCTAGCGGGGGAGCCTACGAGCAGTACTTC.

J is TRBJ2-1 and V is TRBV30; 9 bases line up with TRBD2. With V trimmed by 7 bases and J by 8 bases, 12 bases remained unmatched. CDR1 is GTSNPN and CDR2 is SVGIG in the germline V gene (reference sequence). This CDR3 comprises 14 residues. Written as DNA, the CDR3 is TGTGCCTCGGGAGAGGGACTAGCTTGGGATGAGCAGTTCTTC. It is translated as CASGEGLAWDEQFF.

In its sample, this clone was seen once. The rearrangement joins TRBV19 to TRBJ2-7; TRBD1 matches at 9 bases. The CDR3 runs 14 residues. Germline V gene sequence: CDR1 LNHDA, CDR2 SQIVND (reference sequence). Trimming took 5 bases from V and 6 from J; bases not matched to a gene: 8. Here the CDR3 reads CASSSTGGGLEQYF. The CDR3 bases are TGTGCCAGTAGTTCGACAGGGGGGGGCCTCGAGCAGTACTTC.

The chain links TRBV4-3 to TRBJ1-2; 9 nucleotides agree with TRBD1. From germline, CDR1 is LGHNA and CDR2 YSLEER. After removal of 1 base from V and 4 bases from J, the junction contained 4 bases not matched to a gene. CDR3 length: 15 residues. CDR3 sequence reads: CASSQGTGVFYGYTF. Here the CDR3 DNA reads TGCGCCAGCAGCCAAGGGACAGGGGTTTTCTATGGCTACACCTTC.

The genes are TRBV5-3 and TRBJ1-5; unclear D gene. TRBV5-3 carries the ORF label, with uncertain function. The V gene lost 4 bases and the J gene lost 0 bases, with 11 bases spanning the gap. This CDR3 is built from 15 residues. The CDR3 reads CARSRVSVSNQPQHF. DNA for the CDR3: TGTGCCAGAAGCCGGGTGTCGGTTAGCAATCAGCCCCAGCATTTT.

This sequence joins TRBV5-8 and TRBJ2-7; D possibly corresponds to TRBD2 (7 bases). Germline loops: CDR1 SGHTS, CDR2 YDEGEE. Between the trimmed V and J ends, which lost 2 bases and 7 bases, there was a span of 16 bases. The CDR3 extends over 14 amino acids. The CDR3 sequence is CASSFGGGSREQYF. CDR3 DNA sequence: TGTGCCAGCAGCTTCGGGGGCGGGAGTCGGGAGCAGTACTTC.

The V gene is TRBV30, the J gene TRBJ1-6; TRBD1 matches at 9 bases. CDR3 length: 14 amino acids. Germline trimming cut 1 base from V and 7 bases from J; bases unmatched to any gene: 2. Germline V CDR1 and CDR2: GTSNPN, SVGIG (reference sequence). The CDR3 loop is CAWSEGQGNSPLHF. The CDR3 DNA reads TGTGCCTGGAGTGAAGGACAGGGGAATTCACCCCTCCACTTT.

J is TRBJ2-5 and V is TRBV19; the match to TRBD2 covers 12 bases. Per germline, CDR1 LNHDA and CDR2 SQIVND (reference sequence). This CDR3 has 13 amino acids. J lost 4 bases, V lost 8 bases, and 2 bases had no gene match. The CDR3 sequence is CASAGLAGETQYF. The CDR3 DNA sequence: TGTGCCAGTGCGGGACTAGCGGGAGAGACCCAGTACTTC. The variable domain in full, completed from reference TRBV19 and TRBJ2-5, reads DGGITQSPKYLFRKEGQNVTLSCEQNLNHDAMYWYRQDPGQGLRLIYYSQIVNDFQKGDIAEGYSVSREKKESFPLTVTSAQKNPTAFYLCASAGLAGETQYFGPGTRLLVL.